Shown below are 17 T cell receptor beta chains from a single sample sequenced in a study of cytomegalovirus exposure and HLA in healthy donors. 60 Vbeta and 13 Jbeta primers were used in PCR. The table came from immunoSEQ multiplex PCR; TCRdb's copy has only in-frame clones and leaves some out. The sample lists about 110,000 clones, under 80% occurring once. The sequencing input was PBMCs. These receptors were taken from a woman aged 45-59 years in good health and CMV-seropositive.

The gene calls are TRBV5-1 and TRBJ2-7, with 10 bases lining up with TRBD1. V dropped 5 bases and J dropped 2; count of bases not matched to a gene: 10. The CDR3 consists of 16 residues. Germline lookup yields CDR1 SGHRS and CDR2 YFSETQ. The CDR3 DNA reads TGCGCCAGCAGGCCAGCCGGGACAGGGGCCCCCTACGAGCAGTACTTC. Amino acid sequence: CASRPAGTGAPYEQYF.

The chain combines TRBV4-2 with TRBJ1-6, with TRBD1 identical over 8 bases. Germline trimming cut 1 base from V and 10 bases from J; bases unmatched to any gene: 9. Germline CDR1 LGHNA, CDR2 YNFKEQ. The CDR3 has 16 residues. The chain's CDR3 is CASSQVVGQGYSPLHF. The CDR3 DNA sequence: TGTGCCAGCAGCCAAGTCGTCGGACAGGGTTACTCACCCCTCCACTTT.

The rearrangement uses TRBV7-8 and TRBJ2-5; 9 bases are shared with TRBD2. The tail of the sequence fits TRBJ2-7 better, so the J call may be wrong. Germline loops: CDR1 SGHVS, CDR2 FQNEAQ. The CDR3 contains 14 residues. This CDR3 reads CASSATSGPYEQYF. DNA of the CDR3: TGTGCCAGCAGCGCGACTAGCGGCCCCTACGAGCAGTACTTC.

Notes on this clone: One end of the junction varies from germline; a read error may be responsible. The chain has TRBV15 and TRBJ2-4; TRBD2 aligns across 14 bases. Germline lookup yields CDR1 LNHNV and CDR2 YYDKDF (reference sequence). The CDR3 has 17 residues. CDR3 sequence: CATSRDGTSGGLNSQYF. DNA of the CDR3: TGTGCCACCAGCAGAGACGGGACTAGCGGGGGCTTAAACAGTCAGTACTTC.

The CDR3 bases are TGTGCCAGCATAGAAGGTGGCGGGAGCCACGAGCAGTACTTC. Its protein product is CASIEGGGSHEQYF. The chain employs TRBV2 and TRBJ2-7; 7 bases align to TRBD2. There are 14 residues in the CDR3. Germline CDR1 and CDR2: SNHLY and FYNNEI. Unmatched junction bases numbered 11, after V lost 7 bases and J lost 5 bases.

This clone was observed a handful of times. J is TRBJ1-5 and V is TRBV6-1; D call uncertain. Germline lookup yields CDR1 MNHNS and CDR2 SASEGT. The CDR3 is 13 residues long. V lost 0 bases, J lost 7 bases, and 7 bases lay in between. DNA for the CDR3: TGTGCCAGCAGTGAAGCAGGGAGGCAGCCCCAGCATTTT. Translated, it gives CASSEAGRQPQHF.

The sample holds a few counts of this clone. The chain is built from TRBV5-4 and TRBJ2-5; 9 nucleotides line up with TRBD2. The germline CDR1 and CDR2 sequences are SGHNT and YYREEE (reference sequence). There are 14 residues in the CDR3. The J segment lost 7 bases and the V segment lost 4 bases, leaving 8 bases of the junction unmatched. The CDR3 loop is CASSPGLALGTQYF. CDR3 coding DNA: TGTGCCAGCAGCCCCGGACTAGCGCTAGGGACCCAGTACTTC.

In the case of this clone: At one boundary the junction diverges from the germline segment, which might be a read error. The V gene is TRBV7-7, the J gene TRBJ2-5, with D possibly TRBD2 on 6 matching bases. Germline-derived CDR1 and CDR2 are SSHAT and FNYEAQ (reference sequence). CDR3 size: 16 residues. This chain's CDR3 is CASSLGDSRYQETQYF. In DNA, the CDR3 is TGTGCTAGCAGCTTAGGGGACTCCCGGTACCAAGAGACCCAGTACTTC.

The rearrangement links TRBV4-3 to TRBJ2-7; D is perhaps TRBD1 (5 bases). CDR3 size: 14 residues. Trimming left V 4 bases short and J 4 bases short, with 14 bases between. In germline, CDR1 is LGHNA, CDR2 YSLEER. The CDR3 coding sequence is TGCGCCAGCAGCCCCATGAAGGGGTTTTACGAGCAGTACTTC. It codes for CASSPMKGFYEQYF.

V usage is TRBV27 and J usage is TRBJ1-2, with TRBD1 as a possible D gene (6 bases). CDR3 length equals 14 residues. From germline, CDR1 is MNHEY and CDR2 SMNVEV (reference sequence). Trimming removed 6 bases at V and 4 bases at J, with 15 bases between. Here the CDR3 DNA reads TGTGCCAGCAGGATCCCCGGACAGCTCTATGGCTACACCTTC. Its protein is CASRIPGQLYGYTF.

The J gene is TRBJ2-1, the V gene TRBV9; TRBD2 matches 9 bases. Unmatched junction bases numbered 11, after V lost 4 bases and J lost 6 bases. Germline CDR1 reads SGDLS; CDR2 reads YYNGEE. This CDR3 has 16 residues. DNA of the CDR3: TGTGCCAGCAGCCTCTTAGCGGGAGCCGAGATCAATGAGCAGTTCTTC. Translating gives CASSLLAGAEINEQFF.

CDR3 nucleotides: TGCGCCAGCAGCCCCGAGGTGGAGACCCAGTACTTC. Its translation is CASSPEVETQYF. The J gene is TRBJ2-5, the V gene TRBV5-1; no clear D gene. Germline V lookup: CDR1 SGHRS, CDR2 YFSETQ. V was pared by 4 bases and J by 5 bases, with 9 bases between. The CDR3 is 12 residues long.

For this clone: A junction boundary mismatches the germline segment, possibly from a read error. The genes are TRBV6-1 and TRBJ2-5, with TRBD1 as a possible D gene (6 bases). From germline, CDR1 is MNHNS and CDR2 SASEGT. This CDR3 is built from 15 residues. The CDR3 is CASSRGHDPTESQYF. The CDR3 region has the DNA TGTGCCAGCAGTAGGGGACACGACCCGACGGAGAGCCAGTACTTC.

The V and J genes are TRBV29-1 and TRBJ2-7; D might be TRBD1 (5 bases). The CDR3 has 13 amino acids. Germline-derived CDR1 and CDR2 are SQVTM and ANQGSEA. V was pared by 4 bases and J by 6 bases, with 16 bases between. The CDR3 bases are TGCAGCGTTGGGGCAGGGCCCCCTTCCGAGCAGTACTTC. It specifies CSVGAGPPSEQYF.

Of note for this clone: The junction shows a germline mismatch at one end, possibly a read error. The V and J genes are TRBV5-1 and TRBJ2-7; D is uncertain. The CDR3 is 11 residues long. Germline V CDR1 and CDR2: SGHRS, YFSETQ. The CDR3 sequence is CASSGNTDLTF. CDR3 DNA sequence: TGCGCCAGCAGCGGAAATACAGACCTTACCTTC.

The gene calls are TRBV19 and TRBJ2-7; TRBD1 agrees at 7 bases. Per germline, CDR1 LNHDA and CDR2 SQIVND (reference sequence). The junction had 11 bases not matched to a gene; V was cut back by 7 bases and J by 5 bases. The CDR3 is made up of 14 amino acids. The chain's CDR3 is CASTSGDSSNEQYF. CDR3 sequence (DNA): TGTGCCAGTACCTCTGGGGACAGTTCTAACGAGCAGTACTTC.

The CDR3 region has the DNA TGTGCCAGCAGCGTAGCCGCCGGGGGGGGAGCCAAAAACATTCAGTACTTC. Protein product: CASSVAAGGGAKNIQYF. The chain couples TRBV9 to TRBJ2-4, with 8 bases aligning to TRBD2. The CDR3 spans 17 residues. The ends lost 0 bases at V and 0 bases at J; junction bases unmatched: 5. CDR1 is SGDLS, CDR2 YYNGEE, per germline. Full variable domain (outside the CDR3, taken from reference TRBV9 and TRBJ2-4): DSGVTQTPKHLITATGQRVTLRCSPRSGDLSVYWYQQSLDQGLQFLIQYYNGEERAKGNILERFSAQQFPDLHSELNLSSLELGDSALYFCASSVAAGGGAKNIQYFGAGTRLSVL.